This T cell receptor (beta chain) was identified in a study of T cell repertoires in cytomegalovirus infection. MiXCR, applied by TCRdb to the reads, yields one record per CDR3 protein. The sample has about 300,000 distinct CDR3 sequences; about 23% are singletons. This clonotype was detected only a few times. The germline V gene has CDR1 SGHVS and CDR2 FNYEAQ. The CDR3 is 13 residues long. Trimming pared 1 base from V and 6 bases from J, leaving 9 bases between. This sequence originates from a human donor in good health (CMV status not recorded). Some clones in this sample may be carry-over from other donors' samples. Sequenced: PBMCs. The rearrangement joins TRBV7-6 to TRBJ1-2; no clear D. The CDR3 DNA follows: TGTGCCAGCAGCTTAGTTTCAGAGAATGGCTACACCTTC. Protein product: CASSLVSENGYTF.